This T cell receptor beta chain is drawn from a study of blood T cell repertoires in COVID-19. Study-wide context: Sources were T cells, B-cell-depleted T cells, or PBMCs; the material itself was cDNA or gDNA.

Per the original data handling: Amplification from reference gene primers served as the basis for estimated nucleated cell counts. The data were produced by immunoSEQ multiplex PCR, yet TCRdb's version contains in-frame clones alone and is incomplete. D and trimming were read from the DNA, whereas the V and J calls and clone size are those reported in that table. The top ten clones hold 4.8% of a sample with about 160,000 clones, approximately 90% of them seen once. Germline V gene sequence: CDR1 MNHEY, CDR2 SVGAGI. CDR3 length: 14 amino acids. Trimming took 6 bases from V and 4 from J, leaving 15 bases between them.

Input material: peripheral blood. The chain couples TRBV6-5 to TRBJ1-1, with D possibly matching TRBD1 (5 bases). The clonotype comes from a man aged 25-45 years with COVID-19, enrolled during active disease. This chain's CDR3 is CASSLRGGSTEAFF. CDR3 in DNA: TGTGCCAGCAGCCTCCGCGGGGGGAGCACTGAAGCTTTCTTT.